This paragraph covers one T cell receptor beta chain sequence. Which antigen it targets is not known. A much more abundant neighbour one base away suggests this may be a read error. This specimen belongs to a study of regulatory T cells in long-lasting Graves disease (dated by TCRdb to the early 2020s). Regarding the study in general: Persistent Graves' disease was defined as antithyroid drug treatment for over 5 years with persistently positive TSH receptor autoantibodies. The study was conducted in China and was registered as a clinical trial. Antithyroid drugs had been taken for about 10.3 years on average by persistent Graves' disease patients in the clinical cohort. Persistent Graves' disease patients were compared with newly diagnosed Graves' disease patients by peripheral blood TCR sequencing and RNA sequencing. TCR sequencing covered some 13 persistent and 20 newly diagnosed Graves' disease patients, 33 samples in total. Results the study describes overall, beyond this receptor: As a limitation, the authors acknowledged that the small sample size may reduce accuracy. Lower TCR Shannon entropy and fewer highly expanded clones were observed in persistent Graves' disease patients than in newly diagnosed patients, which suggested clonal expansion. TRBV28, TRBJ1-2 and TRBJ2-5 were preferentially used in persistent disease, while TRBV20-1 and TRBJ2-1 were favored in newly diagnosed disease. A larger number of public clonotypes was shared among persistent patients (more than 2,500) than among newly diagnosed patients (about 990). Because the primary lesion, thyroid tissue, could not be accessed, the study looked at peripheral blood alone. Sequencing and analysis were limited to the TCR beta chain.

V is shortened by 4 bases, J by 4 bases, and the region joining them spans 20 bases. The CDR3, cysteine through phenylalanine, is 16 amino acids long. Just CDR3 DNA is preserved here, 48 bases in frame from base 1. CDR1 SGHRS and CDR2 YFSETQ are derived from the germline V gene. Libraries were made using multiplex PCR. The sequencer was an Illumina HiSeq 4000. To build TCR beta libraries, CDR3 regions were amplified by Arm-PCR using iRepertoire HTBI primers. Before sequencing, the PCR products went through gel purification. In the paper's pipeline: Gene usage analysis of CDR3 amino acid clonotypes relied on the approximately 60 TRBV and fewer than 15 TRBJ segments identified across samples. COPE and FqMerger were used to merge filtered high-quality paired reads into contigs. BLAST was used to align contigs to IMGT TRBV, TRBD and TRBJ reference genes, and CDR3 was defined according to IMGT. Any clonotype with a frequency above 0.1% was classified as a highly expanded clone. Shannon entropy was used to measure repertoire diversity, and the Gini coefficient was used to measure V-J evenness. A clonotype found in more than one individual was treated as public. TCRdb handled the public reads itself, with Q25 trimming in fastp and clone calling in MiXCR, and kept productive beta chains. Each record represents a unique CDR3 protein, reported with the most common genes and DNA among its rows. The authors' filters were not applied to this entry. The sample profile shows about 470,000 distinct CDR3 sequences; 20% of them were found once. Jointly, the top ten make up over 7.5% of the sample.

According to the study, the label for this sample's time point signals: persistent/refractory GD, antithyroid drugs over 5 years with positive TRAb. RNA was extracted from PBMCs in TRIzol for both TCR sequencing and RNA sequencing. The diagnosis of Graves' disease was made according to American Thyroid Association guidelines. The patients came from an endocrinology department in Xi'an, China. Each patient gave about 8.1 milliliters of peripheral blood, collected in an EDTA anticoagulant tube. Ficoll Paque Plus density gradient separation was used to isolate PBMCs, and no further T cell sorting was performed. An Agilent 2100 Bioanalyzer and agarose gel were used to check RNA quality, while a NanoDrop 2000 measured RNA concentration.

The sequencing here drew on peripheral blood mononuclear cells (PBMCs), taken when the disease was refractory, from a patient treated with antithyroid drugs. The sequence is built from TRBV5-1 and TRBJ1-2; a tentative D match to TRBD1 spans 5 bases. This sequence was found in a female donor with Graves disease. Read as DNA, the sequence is TGCGCCAGCAGCCCTACTCTTGAGCAGGGAACCTATGGCTACACCTTC. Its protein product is CASSPTLEQGTYGYTF.